This record covers a single T cell receptor (beta chain). Its antigen is currently unknown. This entry belongs to a study of cytomegalovirus exposure and HLA in healthy donors. This PCR relied on a set of 60 Vbeta primers and 13 Jbeta primers. Assay used: immunoSEQ multiplex PCR; TCRdb lists only in-frame clones, some missing. The sample yields roughly 130,000 clones, 75% to 85% seen once. In germline, CDR1 is SGHRS, CDR2 YFSETQ. CDR3 size: 15 residues. V lost 2 bases, J lost 5 bases, and 14 bases lay in between. General observations from the study: CMV antigen specificity of a few CMV-associated chains was confirmed in vitro. A later analysis reportedly found that, within productive TCRs, an Asian-associated ancestry cluster had fewer N-insertions than the mean observed across the approximately 600 donors. Analysis was carried out at a later point, and it linked a missense DCLRE1C variant to TCR beta V- and J-gene trimming.

This clonotype originated in a male donor in good health and CMV-seronegative. The genes are TRBV5-1 and TRBJ1-5, with a tentative D call TRBD1 (5 bases). The sequencing sample was made of PBMCs. In DNA form, the CDR3 reads TGCGCCAGCAGCTTCGGGGACGGCGGGGATCAGCCCCAGCATTTT. Amino acid sequence: CASSFGDGGDQPQHF.